This TCR beta chain was identified during a study of CD8 T cells in ankylosing spondylitis. Whole-study results and caveats: Apparently characteristic of ankylosing spondylitis blood was a TCR beta motif (eight highly homologous variants).

This clonotype was counted a few times. The antigen is unknown. Per the germline V gene, CDR1 is SGDLS and CDR2 is YYNGEE. Trimming left V 2 bases short and J 0 bases short, with 12 bases between. This CDR3 spans 16 amino acids. TCRdb itself ran the 5' RACE reads through MiXCR, one entry per CDR3 protein. The table lists under 450,000 distinct CDR3 sequences, 20% of them singletons, with around 13% in the top ten. The origin of this receptor is a male donor with ankylosing spondylitis or in good health (not recorded which). V usage is TRBV9 and J usage is TRBJ2-4; D might be TRBD1 (5 bases). Sequences were obtained from blood, either unsorted or a sorted T cell fraction (not recorded which). The CDR3 DNA follows: TGTGCCAGCAGCGTCGGAAGGGGAACAGCCAAAAACATTCAGTACTTC. Translation gives CASSVGRGTAKNIQYF.